This T cell receptor beta chain was captured by sequencing in a study of blood T cell repertoires in COVID-19. Study-wide background: Samples came from the United States, Italy and Spain, spanning acute and convalescent COVID-19.

Participant ages covered about 18 to 89 years across approximately 25 US areas. Cohort placement rested on clinical history that participants reported themselves. Authors' processing steps: Counts of nucleated cells, estimated from reference gene primer amplification, were obtained. Profiling relied on immunoSEQ multiplex PCR, and the TCRdb table lists in-frame clones only, not all of them. V and J calls plus clone size are reproduced from that table; the DNA served to infer D and trimming. The data show about 430,000 clones, about 88% seen once. This clone was seen only a few times. The CDR3 covers 15 residues. V lost 0 bases to trimming and J lost 0 bases, with 9 bases between them. Germline V gives CDR1 MNHEY, CDR2 SVGAGI.

The TCR was taken from a woman under 30 who had been exposed to COVID-19. The chain uses TRBV6-5 and TRBJ2-7; D is perhaps TRBD1 (5 bases). The sequencing sample was made of PBMCs or T cells enriched from blood (not recorded which). CDR3: CASSYSTVSSYEQYF. DNA for the CDR3: TGTGCCAGCAGTTACTCGACAGTTAGCTCCTACGAGCAGTACTTC.